These 3 T cell receptor beta chains were all obtained from the same sample, sequenced in a study of early stage breast cancer tumors. The method was immunoSEQ multiplex PCR; TCRdb's version includes in-frame clones alone and lacks a portion of them. The sample yields some 21,000 clones, about 75% seen once. Source material: blood. The origin of the receptors is a person between 60 and 69 years old with breast cancer.

V is TRBV6-4 and J is TRBJ1-4, with 9 bases lining up with TRBD1. Germline V lookup: CDR1 MRHNA, CDR2 SNTAGT. V shed 6 bases and J 3 bases; nucleotides not matched to a gene: 5. The CDR3 runs 15 residues. CDR3 nucleotides: TGTGCCAGCAGGGTGGACAGGGGTGCTAATGAAAAACTGTTTTTT. Its protein is CASRVDRGANEKLFF.

This chain connects TRBV10-3 to TRBJ1-6; 7 bases agree with TRBD1. The junction had 9 bases not matched to a gene; V was cut back by 4 bases and J by 6 bases. Germline V gene lookup returns CDR1 ENHRY and CDR2 SYGVKD. This CDR3 spans 16 amino acids. The CDR3 DNA is TGTGCCATCAGTGCCGAGACAGGGCTTCTTAATTCACCCCTCCACTTT. This translates into CAISAETGLLNSPLHF.

The chain links TRBV5-6 to TRBJ1-2, with 7 nucleotides matching TRBD1. The CDR3 is 13 residues long. CDR1 SGHDT and CDR2 YYEEEE come from the germline V gene. J gave up 5 bases and V 4 bases, and 5 bases lay outside the gene matches. CDR3 residues: CASSLDRRYGYTF. The CDR3 DNA reads TGTGCCAGCAGCCTGGACAGGCGATATGGCTACACCTTC.